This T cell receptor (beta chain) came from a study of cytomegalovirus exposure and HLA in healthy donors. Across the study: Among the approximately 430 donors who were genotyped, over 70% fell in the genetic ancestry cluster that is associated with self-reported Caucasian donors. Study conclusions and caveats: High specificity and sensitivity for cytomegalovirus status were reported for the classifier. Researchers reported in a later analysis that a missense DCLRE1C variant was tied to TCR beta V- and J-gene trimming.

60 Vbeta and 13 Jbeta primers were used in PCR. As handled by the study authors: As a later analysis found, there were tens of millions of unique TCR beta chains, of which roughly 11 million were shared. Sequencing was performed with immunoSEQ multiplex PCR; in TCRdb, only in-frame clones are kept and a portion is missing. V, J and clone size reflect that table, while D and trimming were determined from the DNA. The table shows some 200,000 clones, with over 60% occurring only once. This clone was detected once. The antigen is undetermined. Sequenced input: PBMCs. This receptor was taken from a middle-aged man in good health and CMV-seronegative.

The DNA of the CDR3 is TGTGCCAGCAGCTTGTCCGGGGGACCTTACAATGAGCAGTTCTTC. This gives the protein CASSLSGGPYNEQFF. The chain uses TRBV5-6 and TRBJ2-1, with a weak D call TRBD2 (6 bases). The CDR3 totals 15 residues. V gave up 1 base and J gave up 4 bases, with 12 bases separating them. Germline lookup yields CDR1 SGHDT and CDR2 YYEEEE.